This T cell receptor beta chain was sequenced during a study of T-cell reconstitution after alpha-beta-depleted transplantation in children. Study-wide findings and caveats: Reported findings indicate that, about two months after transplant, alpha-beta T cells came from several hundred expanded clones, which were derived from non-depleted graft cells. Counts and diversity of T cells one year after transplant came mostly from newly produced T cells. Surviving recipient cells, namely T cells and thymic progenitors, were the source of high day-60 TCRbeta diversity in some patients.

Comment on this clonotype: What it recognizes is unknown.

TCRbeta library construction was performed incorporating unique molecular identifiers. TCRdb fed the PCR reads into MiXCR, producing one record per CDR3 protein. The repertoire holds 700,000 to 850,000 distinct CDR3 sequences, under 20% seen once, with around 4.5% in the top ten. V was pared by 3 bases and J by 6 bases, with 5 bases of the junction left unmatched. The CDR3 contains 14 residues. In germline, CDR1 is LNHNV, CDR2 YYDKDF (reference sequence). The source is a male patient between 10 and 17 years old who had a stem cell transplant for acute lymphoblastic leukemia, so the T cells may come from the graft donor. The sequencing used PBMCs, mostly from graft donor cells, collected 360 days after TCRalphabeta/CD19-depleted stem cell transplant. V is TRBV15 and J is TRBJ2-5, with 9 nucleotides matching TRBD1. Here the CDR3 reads CATSRKGTGKTQYF. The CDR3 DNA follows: TGTGCCACCAGCAGGAAAGGGACAGGGAAGACCCAGTACTTC.